This entry features one TCR beta chain sequence. Its target is unknown. This entry is derived from a study of OX40 agonist ivuxolimab in advanced cancers. Study-level information: Two cutaneous melanoma patients and one hepatocellular carcinoma patient, three in all, had partial responses.

General study points: Also present in some nonresponders was a low level of normalized T-cell clonal expansion. On average, a greater number of expanded clones characterised CD8+ T cells relative to CD4+.

The repertoire was sequenced with immunoSEQ multiplex PCR; TCRdb's copy has only in-frame clones and lacks some. This table has about 48,000 clones, about four fifths appearing once. CDR1 is MNHEY, CDR2 SMNVEV, per germline (reference sequence). The CDR3 contains 16 residues. Germline trimming cut 5 bases from V and 0 bases from J; bases unmatched to any gene: 7. Blood sampling took place at baseline, cycle 4 day 1, and cycle 7 day 1. This receptor was identified in an adult with an advanced solid tumor such as melanoma, head and neck, liver or kidney cancer. The starting material was CD4+ or CD8+ T cells sorted from blood, obtained in a trial of the OX40 agonist ivuxolimab. The V gene is TRBV27, the J gene TRBJ2-1; 7 bases line up with TRBD2. CDR3 loop: CASSALGGSSYNEQFF. CDR3 in DNA: TGTGCCAGCAGTGCCCTTGGCGGGAGCTCCTACAATGAGCAGTTCTTC.